The 25 T cell receptor beta chains in this list originate from one sample, sequenced in a study of blood T cell repertoires in COVID-19. Sequenced by immunoSEQ multiplex PCR; TCRdb stores in-frame clones only, minus some. The sample has 89,000 or so clones, 89% seen once. Sequencing was performed on peripheral blood. The receptor source for this set is a man between 45 and 60 years old with COVID-19, enrolled during active disease.

The V gene is TRBV6-2 or TRBV6-3, the J gene TRBJ1-4; 7 bases agree with TRBD1. The CDR3 spans 15 residues. V dropped 4 bases and J dropped 7; count of bases not matched to a gene: 9. The germline gives CDR1 MNHEY, CDR2 SVGEGT. The DNA of the CDR3 is TGTGCCAGCAGTTCGACAGGGCGGAGTGGTGAAAAACTGTTTTTT. Translation gives CASSSTGRSGEKLFF.

The J gene is TRBJ2-5, the V gene TRBV18; D unresolved. This CDR3 contains 14 residues. Germline V CDR1 and CDR2: KGHSH, LQKENI. Between the trimmed V and J ends, which lost 6 bases and 4 bases, there was a span of 15 bases. The CDR3 DNA is TGTGCCAGCTCCAACCGTGACATATCAGAGACCCAGTACTTC. Encoded protein: CASSNRDISETQYF. The variable domain in full, with the rest retrieved from reference TRBV18 and TRBJ2-5, is NAGVMQNPRHLVRRRGQEARLRCSPMKGHSHVYWYRQLPEEGLKFMVYLQKENIIDESGMPKERFSAEFPKEGPSILRIQQVVRGDSAAYFCASSNRDISETQYFGPGTRLLVL.

The rearrangement joins TRBV4-2 to TRBJ1-3, with a weak D call TRBD1 (5 bases). V was clipped by 4 bases and J by 8 bases, with 12 bases between them. The CDR3 loop spans 13 amino acids. From germline, CDR1 is LGHNA and CDR2 YNFKEQ. The CDR3 here is CASSPSREDTIYF. The CDR3 nucleotides are TGTGCCAGCAGCCCCAGCAGGGAGGACACCATATATTTT.

V is TRBV5-1 and J is TRBJ2-5; tentatively, D is TRBD2 (6 bases). The germline gives CDR1 SGHRS, CDR2 YFSETQ. This CDR3 is built from 14 residues. Between the trimmed V and J ends, which lost 4 bases and 4 bases, there was a span of 14 bases. CDR3: CASSTGTGGETQYF. The CDR3 coding sequence is TGCGCCAGCAGCACCGGGACCGGGGGAGAGACCCAGTACTTC.

CDR3 DNA sequence: TGTGCCAGCTCAAGCGACAGGGGAGCCTACGAGCAGTACTTC. It specifies CASSSDRGAYEQYF. This chain joins TRBV18 and TRBJ2-7; 8 nucleotides align to TRBD1. This CDR3 has 14 residues. The ends lost 5 bases at V and 2 bases at J; junction bases unmatched: 5. CDR1 KGHSH and CDR2 LQKENI come from the germline V gene.

The CDR3 reads CASSLVTYGAGELFF. The CDR3, as DNA: TGTGCCAGCAGCTTAGTGACATACGGGGCCGGGGAGCTGTTTTTT. The rearrangement joins TRBV5-4 to TRBJ2-2; tentatively, D is TRBD2 (5 bases). V was pared by 2 bases and J by 6 bases, with 14 bases between. In germline, CDR1 is SGHNT, CDR2 YYREEE (reference sequence). The length of the CDR3 is 15 residues.

This rearrangement joins TRBV21-1 to TRBJ1-1; the DNA was not compared with TRBD1, the D call given in the table. TRBV21-1 is labeled a pseudogene. The length of the CDR3 is 17 residues. In nucleotides, the CDR3 is TGTGCCAGCAGCACAAGGGACAGGGGAGTAGGGGGAACTGAAGCTTTCTTT. It yields the protein CASSTRDRGVGGTEAFF.

V and J are TRBV4-2 and TRBJ2-2; D may be TRBD1 (5 bases). With 6 bases removed from V and 1 base from J, the gap between germline ends came to 12 bases. Germline V CDR1 and CDR2: LGHNA, YNFKEQ. The CDR3 is made up of 15 amino acids. The CDR3 bases are TGTGCCAGCAGGCCCCAGCAGGGGAACACCGGGGAGCTGTTTTTT. Its protein product is CASRPQQGNTGELFF.

The rearrangement links TRBV7-8 to TRBJ1-5, with D uncertain. V was clipped by 6 bases and J by 0 bases, with 15 bases between them. CDR1 and CDR2 (germline): SGHVS, FQNEAQ. There are 16 residues in the CDR3. DNA of the CDR3: TGTGCCAGCAGTCTCAATCATCGGGGTAGCAATCAGCCCCAGCATTTT. The encoded protein is CASSLNHRGSNQPQHF. Using reference TRBV7-8 and TRBJ1-5 for the parts outside the CDR3, the full variable domain is GAGVSQSPRYKVAKRGQDVALRCDPISGHVSLFWYQQALGQGPEFLTYFQNEAQLDKSGLPSDRFFAERPEGSVSTLKIQRTQQEDSAVYLCASSLNHRGSNQPQHFGDGTRLSIL.

V gene TRBV11-3 combines with J gene TRBJ2-2; possibly TRBD1 for D (6 bases). CDR3 length: 20 amino acids. CDR1 is SGHNT and CDR2 is YENEEA in the germline V gene. The V and J ends lost 0 bases and 1 base respectively, with 21 bases between them. Here the CDR3 reads CASSLDRVDSGDVNTGELFF. In nucleotides, the CDR3 is TGTGCCAGCAGCTTAGATAGGGTGGATTCAGGGGACGTGAACACCGGGGAGCTGTTTTTT.

J is TRBJ2-3 and V is TRBV7-9; 14 bases agree with TRBD2. This CDR3 has 17 residues. Germline CDR1 is SEHNR and CDR2 is FQNEAQ (reference sequence). J lost 5 bases, V lost 5 bases, and 9 bases had no gene match. CDR3 residues: CASSRGTSGGPGDTQYF. CDR3 coding DNA: TGTGCCAGCAGCCGGGGGACTAGCGGGGGCCCTGGAGATACGCAGTATTTT.

CDR3 coding DNA: TGTGCCAGCAGTTTCCCCGCTTGGAGCGGGGACACTGAAGCTTTCTTT. It encodes CASSFPAWSGDTEAFF. The rearrangement uses TRBV28 and TRBJ1-1, with D unresolved. The CDR3 contains 16 residues. Trimming cost V 3 bases and J 3 bases, with 17 bases left between them. CDR1 is MDHEN and CDR2 is SYDVKM in the germline V gene. The whole variable domain, filled in from reference TRBV28 and TRBJ1-1, reads DVKVTQSSRYLVKRTGEKVFLECVQDMDHENMFWYRQDPGLGLRLIYFSYDVKMKEKGDIPEGYSVSREKKERFSLILESASTNQTSMYLCASSFPAWSGDTEAFFGQGTRLTVV.

The chain has TRBV6-5 and TRBJ2-7; 7 bases fit TRBD1. CDR3 size: 15 residues. The V segment lost 5 bases and the J segment 6 bases; nucleotides outside the gene matches: 13. CDR1 and CDR2 from the germline V gene are MNHEY and SVGAGI. The CDR3 here is CASSPRDSRRSEQYF. CDR3 bases: TGTGCCAGCAGTCCTCGGGACAGTAGGCGCTCCGAGCAGTACTTC.

J is TRBJ1-2 and V is TRBV5-4; TRBD1 aligns across 8 bases. V was pared by 3 bases and J by 7 bases, with 5 bases of the junction left unmatched. CDR1 is SGHNT, CDR2 YYREEE, per germline (reference sequence). This CDR3 contains 13 residues. Here the CDR3 reads CASSSGQGRGYTF. In DNA form, the CDR3 reads TGTGCCAGCAGCTCAGGACAGGGACGTGGCTACACCTTC.

The rearrangement joins TRBV14 to TRBJ2-5; TRBD2 is a possible D gene (6 bases). V was clipped by 1 base and J by 5 bases, with 23 bases between them. This CDR3 comprises 18 residues. CDR1 SGHDN and CDR2 FVKESK come from the germline V gene. CDR3 amino acids: CASSQGASAYPFGETQYF. Here the CDR3 DNA reads TGTGCCAGCAGCCAAGGGGCTAGCGCTTATCCTTTCGGCGAGACCCAGTACTTC.

This clone was observed a single time. The chain carries TRBV18 and TRBJ2-5; perhaps TRBD1 as D (6 bases). From germline, CDR1 is KGHSH and CDR2 LQKENI. Trimming left V 1 base short and J 3 bases short, with 9 bases between. This CDR3 has 14 amino acids. The CDR3 DNA reads TGTGCCAGCTCACCACGGGCAGGGGAAGAGACCCAGTACTTC. It is translated as CASSPRAGEETQYF.

The CDR3 is CASSPFLPYEQYF. CDR3 sequence (DNA): TGTGCCAGCAGTCCCTTTCTCCCCTACGAGCAGTACTTC. The chain recombines TRBV28 with TRBJ2-7; no clear D gene. This CDR3 region has 13 residues. Germline CDR1 reads MDHEN; CDR2 reads SYDVKM. Trimming stripped 5 bases from V and 2 bases from J, with 10 bases between.

J is TRBJ1-2 and V is TRBV6-5; D is possibly TRBD1 (6 bases). CDR1 and CDR2 (germline): MNHEY, SVGAGI. The V gene lost 5 bases and the J gene lost 1 base, with 8 bases spanning the gap. The CDR3 is 13 amino acids. The CDR3 loop is CASSLDSNYGYTF. CDR3 sequence (DNA): TGTGCCAGCAGTCTGGACAGTAACTATGGCTACACCTTC.

The chain links TRBV2 to TRBJ1-4; the match to TRBD1 covers 9 bases. J was trimmed by 7 bases and V by 1 base; bases with no gene match: 4. The germline CDR1 and CDR2 sequences are SNHLY and FYNNEI. This CDR3 is 15 amino acids long. Here the CDR3 reads CASSEVQGAGEKLFF. In DNA form, the CDR3 reads TGTGCCAGCAGTGAAGTACAGGGGGCAGGTGAAAAACTGTTTTTT.

The chain uses TRBV11-2 and TRBJ2-7; D perhaps matches TRBD2 (7 bases). Germline V CDR1 and CDR2: SGHAT, FQNNGV. V lost 6 bases, J lost 3 bases, and 18 bases lay in between. This CDR3 comprises 15 residues. The CDR3 region has the DNA TGTGCCAGCAGGCCACAGGGAGGGGAAAGCTACGAGCAGTACTTC. Translating it yields CASRPQGGESYEQYF.

This clone was seen a single time. The rearrangement links TRBV11-3 to TRBJ2-3; 14 nucleotides agree with TRBD2. With 5 bases clipped from V and 4 bases from J, the junction kept 5 bases outside the gene matches. Germline V CDR1 and CDR2: SGHNT, YENEEA. The CDR3 is made up of 16 amino acids. The CDR3 region is CASSPGTSGGADTQYF. For the CDR3, the DNA is TGTGCCAGCAGCCCCGGGACTAGCGGGGGTGCAGATACGCAGTATTTT.

The rearrangement joins TRBV28 to TRBJ2-1; 7 bases align to TRBD1. The CDR3 loop spans 15 amino acids. Germline trimming cut 5 bases from V and 4 bases from J; bases unmatched to any gene: 8. Germline assignment: CDR1 MDHEN and CDR2 SYDVKM. The CDR3 DNA reads as TGTGCCAGCAGTCCCCGGGACAGAGGTTACAATGAGCAGTTCTTC. This gives the protein CASSPRDRGYNEQFF. Based on the CDR3 plus reference TRBV28 and TRBJ2-1, the full variable domain is DVKVTQSSRYLVKRTGEKVFLECVQDMDHENMFWYRQDPGLGLRLIYFSYDVKMKEKGDIPEGYSVSREKKERFSLILESASTNQTSMYLCASSPRDRGYNEQFFGPGTRLTVL.

This CDR3 is CASSQGLQETQYF. CDR3 in DNA: TGTGCCAGCAGCCAAGGGCTCCAAGAGACCCAGTACTTC. This sequence joins TRBV4-2 and TRBJ2-5; D unclear. The V and J ends lost 1 base and 1 base respectively, with 4 bases between them. This CDR3 region has 13 residues. Germline lookup yields CDR1 LGHNA and CDR2 YNFKEQ.

V gene TRBV4-2 combines with J gene TRBJ2-7, with TRBD2 matching over 9 bases. The length of the CDR3 is 15 residues. V lost 4 bases, J lost 2 bases, and 6 bases stayed unmatched. The germline CDR1 and CDR2 sequences are LGHNA and YNFKEQ. The chain's CDR3 is CASSLGSGGTYEQYF. CDR3 in DNA: TGTGCCAGCAGCCTAGGCAGCGGGGGGACCTACGAGCAGTACTTC.

The chain joins TRBV6-6 to TRBJ1-3, with TRBD1 matching 10 bases. Germline trimming cut 2 bases from V and 8 bases from J; bases unmatched to any gene: 3. The CDR3 covers 14 residues. The germline V gene encodes CDR1 MNHNY and CDR2 SVGAGI (reference sequence). In nucleotides, the CDR3 is TGTGCCAGCAGTTACGGACAGGGGGTAGACACCATATATTTT. Protein product: CASSYGQGVDTIYF.